What follows are 15 T cell receptor beta chains derived from one specimen sequenced in a study of response to subunit inactivated influenza vaccine. Using its own MiXCR run on the RT-PCR reads, TCRdb lists one record per CDR3 protein. The sample lists fewer than 250,000 distinct CDR3 sequences, approximately 14% seen once, with about 26% in the top ten. The sequenced sample was CD8+ T cells sorted from PBMCs, obtained roughly 5 days after vaccination. The receptors here all came from a man aged 45-60 years who received an inactivated influenza vaccine.

In this sample, this clonotype turned up many times. This chain links TRBV11-2 with TRBJ2-3; no definite D call. This CDR3 comprises 14 residues. Germline assignment: CDR1 SGHAT and CDR2 FQNNGV. Trimming took off 1 base at V and 3 bases at J, with 8 bases between the two ends. CDR3 nucleotides: TGTGCCAGCAGCTTAGTACGCCTTACAGATACGCAGTATTTT. It translates to CASSLVRLTDTQYF.

This clonotype was observed many times. This chain joins TRBV29-1 and TRBJ1-2; D gene unclear. CDR3 length: 11 residues. Trimming shortened V by 8 bases and J by 8 bases, and 15 bases separated the two germline ends. CDR1 is SQVTM and CDR2 is ANQGSEA in the germline V gene. CDR3 in DNA: TGCAGCATTCCGGACGGCGCGGGCTACACCTTC. Encoded protein: CSIPDGAGYTF. Looking up the rest from reference TRBV29-1 and TRBJ1-2 gives the full variable domain: SAVISQKPSRDICQRGTSLTIQCQVDSQVTMMFWYRQQPGQSLTLIATANQGSEATYESGFVIDKFPISRPNLTFSTLTVSNMSPEDSSIYLCSIPDGAGYTFGSGTRLTVV.

The CDR3 DNA sequence: TGTGCCAGCAGCTTAGGGGCGGCTAGCTCCTACGAGCAGTACTTC. Translating it yields CASSLGAASSYEQYF. The rearrangement joins TRBV11-2 to TRBJ2-7; no reliable D call. Germline V gives CDR1 SGHAT, CDR2 FQNNGV. V was trimmed by 1 base and J by 0 bases, leaving 10 bases between them. CDR3 length equals 15 residues.

This rearrangement joins TRBV5-1 to TRBJ1-1, with TRBD1 matching over 8 bases. The CDR3 spans 16 residues. After removal of 1 base from V and 1 base from J, the junction contained 6 bases not matched to a gene. CDR1 and CDR2 from the germline V gene are SGHRS and YFSETQ. The CDR3 nucleotides are TGCGCCAGCAGCTTGTTTAGGACAGGGCCGAACACTGAAGCTTTCTTT. It yields the protein CASSLFRTGPNTEAFF. Full variable domain (rest looked up from reference TRBV5-1 and TRBJ1-1): KAGVTQTPRYLIKTRGQQVTLSCSPISGHRSVSWYQQTPGQGLQFLFEYFSETQRNKGNFPGRFSGRQFSNSRSEMNVSTLELGDSALYLCASSLFRTGPNTEAFFGQGTRLTVV.

This clonotype was seen a handful of times. The chain recombines TRBV4-3 with TRBJ2-7; 9 bases map to TRBD1. V dropped 0 bases and J dropped 4; count of bases not matched to a gene: 7. The CDR3 extends over 16 amino acids. CDR1 LGHNA and CDR2 YSLEER come from the germline V gene. The CDR3 is CASSQDGGTGRYEQYF. Here the CDR3 DNA reads TGCGCCAGCAGCCAAGATGGAGGGACAGGGCGGTACGAGCAGTACTTC.

The table lists this clonotype with a few counts. V usage is TRBV28 and J usage is TRBJ2-6; unclear D gene. V lost 6 bases and J lost 1, with 10 bases in between. The CDR3 runs to 15 residues. The germline gives CDR1 MDHEN, CDR2 SYDVKM. This chain's CDR3 is CASSPSYSGANVLTF. CDR3 sequence (DNA): TGTGCCAGCAGCCCATCCTATTCTGGGGCCAACGTCCTGACTTTC.

The gene calls are TRBV5-6 and TRBJ2-2, with D hard to call. Germline CDR1 is SGHDT and CDR2 is YYEEEE. The CDR3 contains 12 residues. V was pared by 4 bases and J by 6 bases, with 7 bases between. The chain's CDR3 is CASSMTPGELFF. CDR3 DNA sequence: TGTGCCAGCAGCATGACTCCCGGGGAGCTGTTTTTT.

The sample holds a few counts of this clonotype. The chain couples TRBV7-8 to TRBJ2-5; D unresolved. V shed 2 bases and J shed 4 bases, with 11 bases lying between them. This CDR3 is built from 14 residues. Germline CDR1 and CDR2: SGHVS and FQNEAQ. The CDR3 region has the DNA TGTGCCAGCAGCTTATATTGGACCGCAGAGACCCAGTACTTC. This gives the protein CASSLYWTAETQYF.

This sequence joins TRBV6-2 or TRBV6-3 and TRBJ2-7, with a weak D call TRBD2 (6 bases). Trimming took off 3 bases at V and 0 bases at J, with 24 bases between the two ends. CDR1 is MNHEY, CDR2 SVGEGT, per germline. The CDR3 loop spans 19 amino acids. CDR3 loop: CASSYPVREDLRSSYEQYF. The CDR3 nucleotides read TGTGCCAGCAGTTATCCGGTCAGGGAGGATTTGAGGAGCTCCTACGAGCAGTACTTC.

This clonotype is medium-sized within its sample. The genes are TRBV20-1 and TRBJ2-5, with TRBD2 as a possible D gene (5 bases). The V and J ends lost 3 bases and 2 bases respectively, with 19 bases between them. CDR1 and CDR2 from the germline V gene are DFQATT and SNEGSKA (reference sequence). The CDR3 is made up of 16 amino acids. The CDR3 DNA reads TGCAGTGCTAGGGTTTCGGGATCGGGCGGTCAAGAGACCCAGTACTTC. Its translation: CSARVSGSGGQETQYF.

The V and J genes are TRBV6-5 and TRBJ2-2; D unresolved. This CDR3 region has 11 residues. The V end was cut by 10 bases, the J end by 4 bases, with 7 bases between. In germline, CDR1 is MNHEY, CDR2 SVGAGI. CDR3 DNA sequence: TGTGCCACCGCGGTCACCGGGGAGCTGTTTTTT. Translated, it gives CATAVTGELFF.

The chain uses TRBV2 and TRBJ2-7, with no clear D. This CDR3 has 15 amino acids. The V end lost 7 bases, the J end lost 0 bases, and 16 bases lay between the germline ends. Germline V gene sequence: CDR1 SNHLY, CDR2 FYNNEI. The CDR3 loop is CASKLASAGSYEQYF. The CDR3 region has the DNA TGTGCCAGCAAATTAGCTTCGGCAGGCTCCTACGAGCAGTACTTC.

The V and J genes are TRBV27 and TRBJ2-1, with 13 bases aligning to TRBD2. Germline CDR1 MNHEY, CDR2 SMNVEV (reference sequence). The CDR3 totals 15 residues. Trimming at V came to 5 bases and at J to 6 bases, leaving 4 bases not matched to a gene. The CDR3 sequence: CASSTGTSGANEQFF. The CDR3 nucleotides are TGTGCCAGCAGTACCGGGACTAGCGGGGCCAATGAGCAGTTCTTC.

The table lists this clonotype with a few counts. This chain's CDR3 is CASTSGPLWGQPQHF. CDR3 nucleotides: TGTGCCAGCACCTCCGGGCCCCTATGGGGGCAGCCCCAGCATTTT. This chain joins TRBV6-2 or TRBV6-3 and TRBJ1-5, with D possibly matching TRBD1 (5 bases). This CDR3 is 15 amino acids long. The germline gives CDR1 MNHEY, CDR2 SVGEGT. Trimming left V 7 bases short and J 7 bases short, with 20 bases between.

This clonotype has at least ten counts. The rearrangement joins TRBV5-1 to TRBJ2-2, with 8 nucleotides matching TRBD1. This CDR3 spans 17 amino acids. J lost 1 base, V lost 6 bases, and 11 bases had no gene match. Per the germline V gene, CDR1 is SGHRS and CDR2 is YFSETQ. The DNA of the CDR3 is TGCGCCAGCACTCGGCCGGGAACAGGGGGGAACACCGGGGAGCTGTTTTTT. Its translation: CASTRPGTGGNTGELFF.